This record concerns one T cell receptor (beta chain) sequence. The target antigen is unknown. This record belongs to a study of shared clonotypes between healthy human individuals. Study findings and constraints: What naive subsets generally showed was a larger estimated richness than memory subsets showed. Non-shared clonotypes were found to have lower generation probabilities than the clonotypes that were shared by all four of the sorted-subset donors.

Germline CDR1 and CDR2: MNHEY and SVGAGI. This CDR3 contains 16 residues. TCRdb's copy holds only in-frame clones and misses some; the assay was immunoSEQ multiplex PCR. This sample yields roughly 500,000 clones, of which 90% to 96% are seen a single time; approximately 0.06% belongs to the top ten. Sequencing was performed on naive CD4+ T cells sorted from blood. Sample subset: CD45RA+ positively selected. V gene TRBV6-5 combines with J gene TRBJ2-5, with 10 bases identical to TRBD2. TRBJ2-7 explains the end of the DNA better; the J call may be wrong. This TCR was recovered from a woman aged 25 to 45 in good health. CDR3 coding DNA: TGTGCCAGCAGTTACTCGACTAGCGGGCTCTCCTACGAGCAGTACTTC. Protein product: CASSYSTSGLSYEQYF.